This T cell receptor beta chain was identified during a study of blood T cells in healthy people across ages. Study overall: The template switching approach captured approximately one barcoded beta molecule for every two T cells.

Per germline, CDR1 DFQATT and CDR2 SNEGSKA (reference sequence). This CDR3 is 14 amino acids long. Unmatched junction bases numbered 9, after V lost 5 bases and J lost 6 bases. A note on this clonotype: Antigen unknown.

With a J-beta primer mix and a sample-barcoded 5' primer, a second PCR ran 7 to 11 cycles. Template switching added a 12-random-nucleotide identifier to every cDNA molecule. Every sample gave at least 3 million paired-end reads containing CDR3. TCRdb ran MiXCR on the 5' RACE reads and lists one entry per CDR3 protein. The table records more than 1.4 million distinct CDR3 sequences, about 43% of them present only once. Study-level points and caveats: Fewer expanded clones and more diversity marked long-lived versus aged donors.

This sequence was found in a woman under 30 in good health. Sequences were obtained from blood. The chain employs TRBV20-1 and TRBJ1-2, with TRBD1 matching over 10 bases. The CDR3 sequence: CSAHSRGQGDGYTF. The CDR3 DNA reads TGCAGTGCTCATTCTCGAGGACAGGGGGATGGCTACACCTTC.